A single sample is the source of the 25 T cell receptor beta chains below, sequenced in a study of blood T cell repertoires in COVID-19. Method: immunoSEQ multiplex PCR; TCRdb's copy keeps in-frame clones and lacks some. The sample holds some 260,000 clones, around 88% seen once. The material sequenced was PBMCs or T cells enriched from blood (not recorded which). The source is a man aged 35 to 55 who had recovered from COVID-19.

The chain combines TRBV5-1 with TRBJ2-2, with 10 bases aligning to TRBD1. The CDR3 spans 16 residues. Trimming cost V 0 bases and J 4 bases; bases outside gene matches: 3. CDR1 and CDR2 (germline): SGHRS, YFSETQ. This CDR3 is CASSLGQGAGTGELFF. DNA for the CDR3: TGCGCCAGCAGCTTGGGACAGGGGGCAGGCACCGGGGAGCTGTTTTTT.

CDR3 sequence reads: CSVVPTNSYEQYF. CDR3 sequence (DNA): TGCAGCGTTGTCCCAACAAACTCCTACGAGCAGTACTTC. The genes are TRBV29-1 and TRBJ2-7; D uncertain. This CDR3 contains 13 residues. The V end was cut by 4 bases, the J end by 0 bases, with 10 bases between. CDR1 and CDR2 from the germline V gene are SQVTM and ANQGSEA.

J is TRBJ2-7 and V is TRBV10-3, with D unresolved. Per germline, CDR1 ENHRY and CDR2 SYGVKD. The V end was cut by 3 bases, the J end by 2 bases, with 11 bases between. The CDR3 runs to 14 residues. The CDR3 nucleotides are TGTGCCATCAGTGATCTAGTCGGAACCTACGAGCAGTACTTC. Translation: CAISDLVGTYEQYF.

The CDR3 DNA is TGTGCCAGCAGTCCCCCTCGGGGTAGCAATCAGCCCCAGCATTTT. Its translation is CASSPPRGSNQPQHF. This sequence joins TRBV28 and TRBJ1-5; D ambiguous. The V and J ends lost 5 bases and 0 bases respectively, with 11 bases between them. The germline CDR1 and CDR2 sequences are MDHEN and SYDVKM. The length of the CDR3 is 15 residues.

J is TRBJ2-7 and V is TRBV4-1; 9 positions match TRBD1. The length of the CDR3 is 15 residues. The V gene's germline CDR1 is MGHRA and CDR2 YSYEKL. Trimming at V came to 0 bases and at J to 4 bases, leaving 4 bases not matched to a gene. The CDR3 loop is CASSQDGQGRYEQYF. Written as DNA, the CDR3 is TGCGCCAGCAGCCAAGACGGACAGGGGCGGTACGAGCAGTACTTC.

A word on this clone: One end of the junction does not line up with germline, which may come from a read error. The rearrangement uses TRBV27 and TRBJ2-7; weak D call: TRBD1 (6 bases). Germline V gene lookup returns CDR1 MNHEY and CDR2 SMNVEV (reference sequence). CDR3 length: 11 amino acids. The CDR3 coding sequence is TGTGCCAGCAGTTTTCGGACAGAGTTCGACTTC. This translates into CASSFRTEFDF.

The chain carries TRBV23-1 and TRBJ2-6; 7 bases match TRBD2. TRBV23-1 is classed as an ORF, of uncertain function. This CDR3 spans 14 amino acids. Losses at the gene ends were 11 bases for V and 2 bases for J; bases not matched to a gene: 6. The CDR3 DNA follows: TGCGCCGAGCGCGGGGGTCCTGGGGCCAACGTCCTGACTTTC. It codes for CAERGGPGANVLTF.

The gene calls are TRBV27 and TRBJ1-2, with D maybe TRBD1 (6 bases). CDR3 length: 16 amino acids. The germline V and J ends were trimmed by 2 bases and 4 bases, with 17 bases remaining between them. Germline V gene lookup returns CDR1 MNHEY and CDR2 SMNVEV (reference sequence). In DNA form, the CDR3 reads TGTGCCAGCAGTTTAGTTCCGAGGCGGGGGCGCTATGGCTACACCTTC. Its translation: CASSLVPRRGRYGYTF.

CDR3 residues: CASSSLADTDTQYF. CDR3 nucleotide sequence: TGTGCCAGCAGCTCGTTAGCGGACACAGATACGCAGTATTTT. The V and J genes are TRBV7-9 and TRBJ2-3; D might be TRBD2 (6 bases). The CDR3 consists of 14 residues. Trimming left V 4 bases short and J 2 bases short, with 10 bases between. Per the germline V gene, CDR1 is SEHNR and CDR2 is FQNEAQ (reference sequence). Together with reference TRBV7-9 and TRBJ2-3, the CDR3 gives the full variable domain: DTGVSQNPRHKITKRGQNVTFRCDPISEHNRLYWYRQTLGQGPEFLTYFQNEAQLEKSRLLSDRFSAERPKGSFSTLEIQRTEQGDSAMYLCASSSLADTDTQYFGPGTRLTVL.

V gene TRBV5-4 combines with J gene TRBJ1-1; D remains unclear. CDR3 length: 13 amino acids. The germline CDR1 and CDR2 sequences are SGHNT and YYREEE (reference sequence). The ends were cut back, 4 bases at V and 1 base at J, with 8 bases in the middle. CDR3 DNA: TGTGCCAGCAGCCGAACAGCGAACACTGAAGCTTTCTTT. Translation: CASSRTANTEAFF.

The V gene is TRBV19, the J gene TRBJ2-2; a possible D gene is TRBD1 (5 bases). This CDR3 spans 15 amino acids. From germline, CDR1 is LNHDA and CDR2 SQIVND (reference sequence). The V gene lost 5 bases and the J gene lost 3 bases, with 13 bases spanning the gap. The CDR3 DNA is TGTGCCAGTAGTCTCGACAGAGAATACACCGGGGAGCTGTTTTTT. It codes for CASSLDREYTGELFF.

The V call is TRBV10-1, the J call TRBJ2-1; 12 bases match TRBD2. Trimming at V came to 0 bases and at J to 6 bases, leaving 0 bases not matched to a gene. This CDR3 comprises 15 residues. CDR1 is WNHNN, CDR2 SYGVQD, per germline (reference sequence). The CDR3 region is CASSESLAGGNEQFF. Written as DNA, the CDR3 is TGCGCCAGCAGTGAGTCACTAGCGGGGGGCAATGAGCAGTTCTTC.

CDR3 sequence reads: CASSQPLNRGVQPQHF. As DNA, the CDR3 is TGTGCCAGCAGCCAACCCCTAAACAGGGGAGTCCAGCCCCAGCATTTT. The rearrangement joins TRBV4-2 to TRBJ1-5; TRBD1 matches at 7 bases. The germline CDR1 and CDR2 sequences are LGHNA and YNFKEQ. This CDR3 is built from 16 residues. The V gene end was trimmed by 2 bases and the J gene end by 7 bases; junction bases not matched to a gene: 11.

About this clone itself: Sequence at one end of the junction differs from germline and may be a read error. Written as DNA, the CDR3 is TGCGCCAGCGGCTTAGGGTACAGGGGGTTAGCAGATACGCAGTATTTT. Its translation: CASGLGYRGLADTQYF. The gene calls are TRBV5-1 and TRBJ2-3, with TRBD1 matching over 8 bases. The CDR3 loop spans 16 amino acids. Per the germline V gene, CDR1 is SGHRS and CDR2 is YFSETQ.

V and J are TRBV6-5 and TRBJ1-5; 7 bases match TRBD1. The CDR3 length is 14 residues. Trimming took 7 bases from V and 1 from J; bases not matched to a gene: 4. Germline V gene data show CDR1 as MNHEY and CDR2 as SVGAGI. Here the CDR3 reads CASTGQASNQPQHF. The CDR3 DNA reads as TGTGCCAGCACCGGACAGGCGAGCAATCAGCCCCAGCATTTT.

V and J are TRBV27 and TRBJ1-5, with 9 nucleotides matching TRBD1. This CDR3 spans 15 amino acids. The V segment lost 6 bases and the J segment 5 bases; nucleotides outside the gene matches: 8. Germline V gene sequence: CDR1 MNHEY, CDR2 SMNVEV (reference sequence). The DNA of the CDR3 is TGTGCCAGCAGACCGGGACAGGGTGTTTATCAGCCCCAGCATTTT. Its translation is CASRPGQGVYQPQHF.

The rearrangement uses TRBV7-9 and TRBJ1-5; D is uncertain. Trimming cost V 2 bases and J 3 bases, with 11 bases left between them. The CDR3 spans 15 residues. CDR1 and CDR2 (germline): SEHNR, FQNEAQ (reference sequence). The CDR3 nucleotides read TGTGCCAGCAGCTTATCGGGGAATCCCAATCAGCCCCAGCATTTT. This codes for CASSLSGNPNQPQHF.

The chain combines TRBV6-5 with TRBJ2-7; D might be TRBD1 (6 bases). This CDR3 region has 15 residues. Germline V CDR1 and CDR2: MNHEY, SVGAGI. V was cut by 6 bases and J by 3 bases, with 18 bases left in between. CDR3 amino acids: CASSDPVGQNYEQYF. The CDR3 coding sequence is TGTGCCAGCAGCGATCCCGTTGGACAGAACTACGAGCAGTACTTC.

The CDR3 here is CASRTQGATNEKLFF. The CDR3 region has the DNA TGTGCCAGTAGGACTCAGGGGGCAACTAATGAAAAACTGTTTTTT. The V and J genes are TRBV19 and TRBJ1-4; 7 positions agree with TRBD1. This CDR3 contains 15 residues. Germline V gene sequence: CDR1 LNHDA, CDR2 SQIVND (reference sequence). The J segment lost 0 bases and the V segment lost 6 bases, leaving 4 bases of the junction unmatched.

The chain carries TRBV19 and TRBJ1-3; TRBD1 aligns across 8 bases. The CDR3 extends over 20 amino acids. After removal of 8 bases from V and 4 bases from J, the junction contained 25 bases not matched to a gene. CDR1 and CDR2 from the germline V gene are LNHDA and SQIVND (reference sequence). CDR3 DNA: TGTGCCAGTGAAGCAGCACCCGGACAGGGCGGTAGAGAGCGGGGAAACACCATATATTTT. Translating gives CASEAAPGQGGRERGNTIYF.

The chain employs TRBV25-1 and TRBJ2-3; 12 bases match TRBD2. With V trimmed by 6 bases and J by 6 bases, 7 bases remained unmatched. CDR3 length: 15 residues. Germline V gene lookup returns CDR1 MGHDK and CDR2 SYGVNS. For the CDR3, the DNA is TGTGCCAGCAGATCTAGCGGGGGGGCCGCGGATACGCAGTATTTT. Amino acids: CASRSSGGAADTQYF.

The rearrangement uses TRBV29-1 and TRBJ2-1; 10 nucleotides agree with TRBD2. Germline V CDR1 and CDR2: SQVTM, ANQGSEA. This CDR3 region has 15 residues. Trimming took 3 bases from V and 2 from J; bases not matched to a gene: 4. CDR3 region: CSVDGLAGAYNEQFF. Here the CDR3 DNA reads TGCAGCGTTGATGGCCTAGCGGGAGCCTACAATGAGCAGTTCTTC.

The DNA of the CDR3 is TGTGCCAGCAGCGTAGGGCCAGGGCGATCCTACGAGCAGTACTTC. It is translated as CASSVGPGRSYEQYF. J is TRBJ2-7 and V is TRBV9; weak D call: TRBD1 (5 bases). The V gene lost 0 bases and the J gene lost 1 base, with 11 bases spanning the gap. Per germline, CDR1 SGDLS and CDR2 YYNGEE. The CDR3 has 15 amino acids.

The sample holds one count of this clone. V usage is TRBV18 and J usage is TRBJ2-5; 12 bases fit TRBD1. The length of the CDR3 is 15 residues. Germline values: CDR1 KGHSH, CDR2 LQKENI. Unmatched junction bases numbered 3, after V lost 3 bases and J lost 4 bases. The DNA for the CDR3 is TGTGCCAGCTCACCGACGGGACAGGGGGCAGAGACCCAGTACTTC. Residues: CASSPTGQGAETQYF.

The chain couples TRBV6-5 to TRBJ2-7, with 8 bases that match TRBD2. Per germline, CDR1 MNHEY and CDR2 SVGAGI. The CDR3 consists of 14 residues. V was pared by 6 bases and J by 4 bases, with 8 bases of the junction left unmatched. The CDR3 nucleotides read TGTGCCAGCAGCTTAGCGGGGAGTCCGTACGAGCAGTACTTC. This translates into CASSLAGSPYEQYF.